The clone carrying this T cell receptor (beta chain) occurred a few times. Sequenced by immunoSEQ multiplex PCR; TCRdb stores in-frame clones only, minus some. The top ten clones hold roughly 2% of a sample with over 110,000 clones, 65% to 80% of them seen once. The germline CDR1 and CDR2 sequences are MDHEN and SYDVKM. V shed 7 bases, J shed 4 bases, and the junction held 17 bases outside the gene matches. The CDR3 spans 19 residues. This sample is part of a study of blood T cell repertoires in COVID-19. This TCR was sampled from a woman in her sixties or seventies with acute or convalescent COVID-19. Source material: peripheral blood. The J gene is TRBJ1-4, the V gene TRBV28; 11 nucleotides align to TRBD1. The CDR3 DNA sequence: TGTGCCAGCAACATTCTCAGGACAGGGGGCAGCGGTTATAATGAAAAACTGTTTTTT. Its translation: CASNILRTGGSGYNEKLFF.